This T cell receptor (beta chain) stems from a study of blood T cell repertoires in COVID-19. Study-wide background: Whether acute or convalescent, the COVID-19 samples came from the United States, Italy and Spain.

Assay: immunoSEQ multiplex PCR; the TCRdb copy retains only in-frame clones and omits some. The table shows about 340,000 clones, with around four fifths occurring only once. From germline, CDR1 is LGHDT and CDR2 YNNKEL (reference sequence). CDR3 length: 14 residues. The ends lost 1 base at V and 8 bases at J; junction bases unmatched: 7. What was sequenced was peripheral blood. This sequence joins TRBV3-1 (or the pseudogene TRBV3-2) and TRBJ1-1; 7 bases match TRBD1. This TCR came from a man aged 25-45 years with active or convalescent COVID-19. Here the CDR3 reads CASSQAQGQREAFF. As DNA, the CDR3 is TGTGCCAGCAGCCAAGCACAGGGGCAGAGGGAAGCTTTCTTT.